Listed below are T cell receptor beta chains from one sample, sequenced in a study of shared clonotypes between healthy human individuals. Measured with immunoSEQ multiplex PCR; TCRdb has only the in-frame clones, and not every one. Of more than 600,000 clones listed, about 92% are singletons. Sequenced: naive CD8+ T cells sorted from blood. These receptors came from a man aged 30 to 45 in good health. The CDR3 runs from the conserved cysteine through the conserved F or W. The order of the fields is V gene, D gene, J gene, clone size, CDR3 protein, CDR3 DNA. A D gene is named only where the DNA matches it firmly. Clone size is given for some rows only: seen once, a few or many times, or a class if the clone is expanded.

TRBV27,NA,TRBJ2-2,NA,CASTPLGHLNTGELFF,TGTGCCAGCACTCCTCTCGGACACCTGAACACCGGGGAGCTGTTTTTT
TRBV6-6,TRBD2,TRBJ2-4,NA,CASISLGGPKNIQYF,TGTGCCAGCATAAGCCTGGGAGGGCCCAAAAACATTCAGTACTTC
TRBV7-9,NA,TRBJ2-7,NA,CASSTHRPEQYF,TGTGCCAGCAGCACCCATCGTCCCGAGCAGTACTTC
TRBV9,NA,TRBJ2-5,NA,CASSVAGTGETQYF,TGTGCCAGCAGCGTAGCGGGCACCGGGGAGACCCAGTACTTC
TRBV19,NA,TRBJ2-3,NA,CASGGAIDTQYF,TGTGCCAGTGGGGGCGCCATAGATACGCAGTATTTT
TRBV5-4,NA,TRBJ2-7,NA,CASSLGGSALSYEQYF,TGTGCCAGCAGCTTGGGAGGTAGCGCCCTCTCCTACGAGCAGTACTTC
TRBV6-1,TRBD1,TRBJ1-5,NA,CASSEEGQVIYQPQHF,TGTGCCAGCAGTGAAGAGGGACAGGTGATCTATCAGCCCCAGCATTTT
TRBV4-1,NA,TRBJ1-1,NA,CASSQVKGEAFF,TGCGCCAGCAGCCAAGTAAAGGGTGAAGCTTTCTTT
TRBV28,TRBD1,TRBJ1-4,NA,CASSSRRGGQVEEKLFF,TGTGCCAGCAGTTCAAGGAGAGGCGGACAGGTTGAGGAAAAACTGTTTTTT
TRBV30,NA,TRBJ1-5,NA,CAWSVSSQGTNQPQHF,TGTGCCTGGAGTGTATCTTCGCAGGGTACGAATCAGCCCCAGCATTTT
TRBV9,NA,TRBJ2-7,NA,CASSVGGTHYEQYF,TGTGCCAGCAGCGTAGGGGGCACCCACTACGAGCAGTACTTC
TRBV7-3,TRBD1,TRBJ2-2,NA,CASSAFRDSNTGELFF,TGTGCCAGCAGCGCGTTCCGGGACAGCAACACCGGGGAGCTGTTTTTT
TRBV18,NA,TRBJ1-2,NA,CASSPPQGGDYGYTF,TGTGCCAGCTCACCACCGCAGGGCGGCGACTATGGCTACACCTTC
TRBV27,TRBD2,TRBJ2-7,NA,CASSFFSGMVSYEQYF,TGTGCCAGCAGCTTTTTTAGCGGGATGGTCTCCTACGAGCAGTACTTC
TRBV6-1,TRBD1,TRBJ1-1,NA,CASSHDSGGPPEAFF,TGTGCCAGCAGTCACGATTCAGGGGGGCCGCCTGAAGCTTTCTTT
TRBV27,NA,TRBJ2-7,few,CASSPRARGEQYF,TGTGCCAGCAGTCCCCGGGCCCGGGGTGAGCAGTACTTC
TRBV7-9,TRBD2,TRBJ2-1,NA,CASSLSLAGDYNEQFF,TGTGCCAGCAGCTTAAGCCTAGCGGGAGATTACAATGAGCAGTTCTTC
TRBV28,NA,TRBJ2-1,once,CASSPTALGRYNEQFF,TGTGCCAGCAGCCCTACCGCCTTGGGGCGGTACAATGAGCAGTTCTTC
TRBV5-6,TRBD2,TRBJ2-7,NA,CASSTGGSSYEQYF,TGTGCCAGCAGCACCGGCGGGAGCTCCTACGAGCAGTACTTC
TRBV19,TRBD1,TRBJ2-5,NA,CASTPKTGSWETQYF,TGTGCCAGTACCCCGAAGACAGGGAGTTGGGAGACCCAGTACTTC
TRBV21-1,NA,TRBJ1-3,NA,CASSKGGVSSGNTIYF,TGTGCCAGCAGCAAAGGGGGGGTCTCCTCCGGAAACACCATATATTTT
TRBV27,TRBD2,TRBJ2-2,NA,CASSPQAGTRQNTGELFF,TGTGCCAGCAGTCCACAAGCCGGGACTAGACAGAACACCGGGGAGCTGTTTTTT
TRBV7-9,TRBD2,TRBJ2-3,NA,CASSLEREPDPQYF,TGTGCCAGCAGCTTAGAGCGGGAGCCGGATCCGCAGTATTTT
TRBV20-1,NA,TRBJ2-5,once,CSATSVETQYF,TGCAGTGCCACCTCGGTCGAGACCCAGTACTTC
TRBV28,NA,TRBJ1-1,NA,CASSLSWDTEAFF,TGTGCCAGCAGTTTATCTTGGGACACTGAAGCTTTCTTT
TRBV7-9,TRBD2,TRBJ2-1,NA,CASTPRGVAEQFF,TGTGCCAGCACCCCACGGGGGGTGGCTGAGCAGTTCTTC
TRBV4-3,NA,TRBJ2-7,NA,CASSQHRDATADEQYF,TGCGCCAGCAGCCAACACCGGGACGCCACCGCTGACGAGCAGTACTTC
TRBV27,TRBD1,TRBJ1-5,NA,CASSPQGAIRGNQPQHF,TGTGCCAGCAGCCCGCAGGGGGCGATTAGGGGCAATCAGCCCCAGCATTTT
TRBV6-1,TRBD2,TRBJ2-5,NA,CAAGEDAHETQYF,TGTGCCGCGGGAGAAGACGCACATGAGACCCAGTACTTC
TRBV29-1,NA,TRBJ2-1,NA,CSVPSNEQFF,TGCAGCGTGCCGAGCAATGAGCAGTTCTTC
TRBV7-2,NA,TRBJ1-1,NA,CASSPQGVWAFF,TGTGCCAGCAGCCCCCAGGGCGTATGGGCTTTCTTT
TRBV27,TRBD1,TRBJ2-7,NA,CASSDTGTVYEQYF,TGTGCCAGCAGCGATACCGGGACAGTCTACGAGCAGTACTTC
TRBV19,NA,TRBJ1-5,once,CASTDLGNQPQHF,TGTGCCAGTACCGATTTGGGAAATCAGCCCCAGCATTTT
TRBV11-2,NA,TRBJ2-7,NA,CASSFVARSYEQYF,TGTGCCAGCAGCTTCGTAGCGAGATCCTACGAGCAGTACTTC